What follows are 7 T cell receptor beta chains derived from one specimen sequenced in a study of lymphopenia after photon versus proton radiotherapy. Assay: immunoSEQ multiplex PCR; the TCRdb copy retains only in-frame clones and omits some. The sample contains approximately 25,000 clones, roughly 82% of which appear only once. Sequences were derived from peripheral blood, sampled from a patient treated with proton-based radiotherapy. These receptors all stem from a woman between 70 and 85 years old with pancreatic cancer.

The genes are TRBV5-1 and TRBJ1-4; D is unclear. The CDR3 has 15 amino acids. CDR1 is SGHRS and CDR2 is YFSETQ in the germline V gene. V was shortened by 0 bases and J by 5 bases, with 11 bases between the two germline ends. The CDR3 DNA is TGCGCCAGCAGCTTGGTTCGGGGTCAGAATGAAAAACTGTTTTTT. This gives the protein CASSLVRGQNEKLFF.

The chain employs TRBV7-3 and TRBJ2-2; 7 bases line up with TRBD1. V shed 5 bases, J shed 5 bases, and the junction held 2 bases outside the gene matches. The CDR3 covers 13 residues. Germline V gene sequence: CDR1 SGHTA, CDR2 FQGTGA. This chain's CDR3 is CASSQDRTGELFF. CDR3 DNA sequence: TGTGCCAGCAGCCAGGACAGGACCGGGGAGCTGTTTTTT. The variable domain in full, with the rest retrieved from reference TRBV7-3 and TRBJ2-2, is GAGVSQTPSNKVTEKGKYVELRCDPISGHTALYWYRQSLGQGPEFLIYFQGTGAADDSGLPNDRFFAVRPEGSVSTLKIQRTERGDSAVYLCASSQDRTGELFFGEGSRLTVL.

The CDR3 loop reads CASSPTAGWKLFF. The CDR3 coding sequence is TGCGCCAGCAGCCCTACGGCTGGATGGAAACTGTTTTTT. The chain links TRBV4-3 to TRBJ1-4; D remains ambiguous. This CDR3 is 13 amino acids long. Deletions cut 4 bases from V and 11 bases from J, with 14 bases between. Germline CDR1 and CDR2: LGHNA and YSLEER.

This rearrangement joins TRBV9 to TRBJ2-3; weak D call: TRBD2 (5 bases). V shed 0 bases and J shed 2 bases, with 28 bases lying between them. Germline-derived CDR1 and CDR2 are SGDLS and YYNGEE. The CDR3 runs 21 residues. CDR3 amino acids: CASSVGVGRMPPRAVTDTQYF. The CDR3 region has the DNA TGTGCCAGCAGCGTAGGAGTGGGTAGGATGCCCCCGAGGGCGGTCACAGATACGCAGTATTTT.

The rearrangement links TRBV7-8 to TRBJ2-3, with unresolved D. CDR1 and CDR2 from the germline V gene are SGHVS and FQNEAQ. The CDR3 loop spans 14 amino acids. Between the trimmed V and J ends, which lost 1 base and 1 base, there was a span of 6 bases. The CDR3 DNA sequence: TGTGCCAGCAGCTTAGGTCCCGGCACAGATACGCAGTATTTT. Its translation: CASSLGPGTDTQYF.

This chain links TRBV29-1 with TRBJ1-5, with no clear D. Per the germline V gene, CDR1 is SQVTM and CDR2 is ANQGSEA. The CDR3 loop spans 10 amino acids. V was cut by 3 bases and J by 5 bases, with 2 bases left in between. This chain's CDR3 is CSVEYQPQHF. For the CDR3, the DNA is TGCAGCGTTGAGTATCAGCCCCAGCATTTT.

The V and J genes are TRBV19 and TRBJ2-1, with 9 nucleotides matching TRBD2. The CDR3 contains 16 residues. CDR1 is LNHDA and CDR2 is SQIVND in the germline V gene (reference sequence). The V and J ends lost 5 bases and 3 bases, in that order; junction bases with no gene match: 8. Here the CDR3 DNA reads TGTGCCAGTAGTTCTGTAGCGGGAGCTCGCTACAATGAGCAGTTCTTC. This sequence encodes CASSSVAGARYNEQFF.